The count of the clone carrying this T cell receptor (beta chain) is one. This entry belongs to a study of blood T cell repertoires in COVID-19. In the study overall: Sources were T cells, B-cell-depleted T cells, or PBMCs; the material itself was cDNA or gDNA.

Assay used: immunoSEQ multiplex PCR; TCRdb lists only in-frame clones, some missing. The profile shows roughly 95,000 clones, 81% of them singletons. Losses at the gene ends were 4 bases for V and 5 bases for J; bases not matched to a gene: 3. This CDR3 is 14 amino acids long. Germline CDR1 and CDR2: ENHRY and SYGVKD. The J gene is TRBJ2-3, the V gene TRBV10-3, with 10 nucleotides matching TRBD1. The specimen sequenced was peripheral blood. This TCR was sampled from a man aged 60-69 years with acute or convalescent COVID-19. CDR3 region: CAISGGTGEDTQYF. The CDR3 DNA follows: TGTGCCATCAGTGGGGGGACAGGGGAAGATACGCAGTATTTT.